Following are 17 T cell receptor beta chains from one sample sequenced in a study of T cell clones after liver transplantation (dated by TCRdb to the late 2010s). The library was produced with the immunoSEQ multiplex PCR assay. TCRdb obtained this table from immuneACCESS and retained in-frame rearrangements with V and J assigned. These tables miss some clones; where compared with another copy, unresolved V genes account for less than half of the shortfall, and the remainder is unexplained. In this sample the table shows around 100,000 clones, about 86% of which occur a single time. Less than 3% of the sample rests with the top ten. The sequences come from CD4+ T cells from blood, collected about 50 months after liver transplant. The receptor source for this set is a human patient who received a liver transplant. After a transplant, some T cells may be of graft donor origin.

The CDR3 reads CASSVGANQETQYF. Written as DNA, the CDR3 is TGTGCCAGCAGCGTAGGCGCCAATCAAGAGACCCAGTACTTC. The J gene is TRBJ2-5, the V gene TRBV9, with D uncertain. The CDR3 is made up of 14 amino acids. V was pared by 0 bases and J by 2 bases, with 8 bases between. Germline values: CDR1 SGDLS, CDR2 YYNGEE.

A note on this clone: This CDR3 fails to terminate in the conserved phenylalanine or tryptophan, so it likely reflects a read error. The DNA is omitted, as the CDR3 cannot be located on it reliably, and the CDR3 follows TCRdb's listing. The rearrangement links TRBV14 to TRBJ2-7. The CDR3 extends over 14 residues, inclusive of both ends. Germline loops: CDR1 SGHDN, CDR2 FVKESK. CDR3 loop: CASSFQSWPGGLNL.

V and J are TRBV7-2 and TRBJ2-1, with TRBD2 matching 8 bases. Germline V gives CDR1 SGHTA, CDR2 FQGNSA. Trimming at V came to 3 bases and at J to 9 bases, leaving 13 bases not matched to a gene. The CDR3 loop spans 16 amino acids. CDR3 residues: CASSFSSGTRRVEQFF. The DNA of the CDR3 is TGTGCCAGCAGCTTCTCTTCCGGGACTAGGAGGGTTGAGCAGTTCTTC.

The J gene is TRBJ2-3, the V gene TRBV7-9, with D tentatively TRBD1 (5 bases). This CDR3 has 17 amino acids. Trimming pared 0 bases from V and 3 bases from J, leaving 16 bases between. The germline V gene has CDR1 SEHNR and CDR2 FQNEAQ (reference sequence). CDR3 sequence reads: CASSLALMGQGTDTQYF. DNA of the CDR3: TGTGCCAGCAGCTTAGCGCTAATGGGGCAGGGTACAGATACGCAGTATTTT.

The count of this clone is one. The rearrangement joins TRBV10-3 to TRBJ2-7, with TRBD2 matching 9 bases. Germline V CDR1 and CDR2: ENHRY, SYGVKD. V shed 6 bases and J 2 bases; nucleotides not matched to a gene: 11. The CDR3 consists of 16 residues. Here the CDR3 reads CAIRNPLSGRTYEQYF. CDR3 DNA sequence: TGTGCCATCAGGAATCCACTGAGCGGGAGGACCTACGAGCAGTACTTC.

This sequence joins TRBV5-5 and TRBJ1-3; tentative D call: TRBD1 (5 bases). From germline, CDR1 is SGHKS and CDR2 YYEKEE (reference sequence). The CDR3 spans 14 residues. The ends were cut back, 0 bases at V and 3 bases at J, with 7 bases in the middle. As DNA, the CDR3 is TGTGCCAGCAGCTTGGTGACAGTTGGAAACACCATATATTTT. This encodes CASSLVTVGNTIYF.

This chain uses TRBV7-2 with TRBJ2-1, with 7 bases fitting TRBD1. The germline V gene has CDR1 SGHTA and CDR2 FQGNSA. V was pared by 4 bases and J by 5 bases, with 8 bases of the junction left unmatched. This CDR3 has 15 residues. CDR3 in DNA: TGTGCCAGCAGCTACCAACCCGGGACAGACAATGAGCAGTTCTTC. Residues: CASSYQPGTDNEQFF.

V and J are TRBV6-4 and TRBJ2-2; D perhaps matches TRBD2 (6 bases). CDR1 MRHNA and CDR2 SNTAGT come from the germline V gene. Trimming pared 6 bases from V and 0 bases from J, leaving 8 bases between. The CDR3 extends over 14 amino acids. In DNA form, the CDR3 reads TGTGCCAGCAGCGGGACTCCGAACACCGGGGAGCTGTTTTTT. As protein: CASSGTPNTGELFF.

The rearrangement links TRBV27 to TRBJ2-7; 7 bases match TRBD1. There are 14 residues in the CDR3. Germline V lookup: CDR1 MNHEY, CDR2 SMNVEV (reference sequence). V dropped 6 bases and J dropped 3; count of bases not matched to a gene: 8. CDR3 residues: CASRSGQVGYEQYF. The CDR3 nucleotides read TGTGCCAGCAGATCAGGACAGGTGGGCTACGAGCAGTACTTC.

This sequence joins TRBV18 and TRBJ2-3; D unclear. The CDR3 runs to 14 residues. CDR1 and CDR2 from the germline V gene are KGHSH and LQKENI. The germline V and J ends were trimmed by 5 bases and 5 bases, with 14 bases remaining between them. The CDR3: CASSSTNPGDTQYF. CDR3 DNA sequence: TGTGCCAGCTCATCAACTAATCCGGGAGATACGCAGTATTTT.

This clone was detected many times. The chain is built from TRBV18 and TRBJ1-5; 7 bases align to TRBD1. This CDR3 region has 16 residues. J gave up 5 bases and V 0 bases, and 7 bases lay outside the gene matches. Germline loops: CDR1 KGHSH, CDR2 LQKENI. The CDR3 DNA is TGTGCCAGCTCACCACCGGAGGGGGCGCGAGATCAGCCCCAGCATTTT. This translates into CASSPPEGARDQPQHF.

The CDR3 DNA follows: TGCGCCAGCAGCTTGGACGGGACTAACACTGAAGCTTTCTTT. It encodes CASSLDGTNTEAFF. The chain couples TRBV5-1 to TRBJ1-1; TRBD1 might be the D (5 bases). Trimming left V 0 bases short and J 2 bases short, with 8 bases between. CDR1 is SGHRS and CDR2 is YFSETQ in the germline V gene. The CDR3 sequence is 14 residues long. The full variable domain, rest sourced from reference TRBV5-1 and TRBJ1-1, is KAGVTQTPRYLIKTRGQQVTLSCSPISGHRSVSWYQQTPGQGLQFLFEYFSETQRNKGNFPGRFSGRQFSNSRSEMNVSTLELGDSALYLCASSLDGTNTEAFFGQGTRLTVV.

The chain has TRBV5-4 and TRBJ2-5; no clear D gene. From germline, CDR1 is SGHNT and CDR2 YYREEE (reference sequence). The V gene lost 2 bases and the J gene lost 1 base, with 9 bases spanning the gap. The CDR3 sequence is 14 residues long. The CDR3 sequence: CASSFQDFQETQYF. DNA for the CDR3: TGTGCCAGCAGCTTTCAGGATTTCCAAGAGACCCAGTACTTC.

This clone was seen only a few times. The chain recombines TRBV6-6 with TRBJ2-2; 7 bases match TRBD2. Germline V gene data show CDR1 as MNHNY and CDR2 as SVGAGI (reference sequence). There are 15 residues in the CDR3. The ends lost 5 bases at V and 0 bases at J; junction bases unmatched: 3. CDR3 bases: TGTGCCAGCAGTCTGCTAGCGGCGAACACCGGGGAGCTGTTTTTT. It is translated as CASSLLAANTGELFF.

The CDR3 region is CASSPQGVGHTEAFF. The CDR3 bases are TGTGCCAGCAGTCCACAGGGAGTAGGGCACACTGAAGCTTTCTTT. V usage is TRBV28 and J usage is TRBJ1-1; D is possibly TRBD1 (6 bases). The CDR3 totals 15 residues. CDR1 is MDHEN and CDR2 is SYDVKM in the germline V gene. The germline V and J ends were trimmed by 5 bases and 3 bases, with 16 bases remaining between them.

The chain uses TRBV9 and TRBJ2-3, with 12 positions matching TRBD2. The CDR3 has 18 amino acids. V was pared by 4 bases and J by 5 bases, with 14 bases of the junction left unmatched. Germline-derived CDR1 and CDR2 are SGDLS and YYNGEE. The CDR3 DNA reads as TGTGCCAGCAGCTCCCGATCGACTAGCGGGAGTAGGGGAGATACGCAGTATTTT. As protein: CASSSRSTSGSRGDTQYF.

The V gene is TRBV28, the J gene TRBJ2-1; 9 nucleotides agree with TRBD2. There are 16 residues in the CDR3. Germline CDR1 MDHEN, CDR2 SYDVKM. The trim removed 5 bases at V and 9 bases at J, leaving 14 bases unmatched. CDR3 nucleotides: TGTGCCAGCAGTACTTCCGGGACTAGCCCTTTCAGTGAGCAGTTCTTC. As protein: CASSTSGTSPFSEQFF.